Each of the 24 T cell receptor beta chains below was sequenced from the same sample in a study of Graves' ophthalmopathy and Graves' hyperthyroidism. RNA transcripts were the source from which TCR beta CDR3 regions were amplified. In the first round, RT-PCR was carried out with HTBI primers, and a multiplex PCR formed the second round. TCRdb redid the calling of the multiplex PCR reads with MiXCR, one entry per CDR3 protein. The sample records about 220,000 distinct CDR3 sequences, under 25% being singletons. Sample: peripheral blood. Source of these receptors: a woman aged 45-65 years with Graves' ophthalmopathy.

This clonotype was counted ten times or more. Written as DNA, the CDR3 is TGCAGTGCTAGTGCCCCAAGCGGGAGGAACTACGAGCAGTACTTC. Its translation: CSASAPSGRNYEQYF. V is TRBV20-1 and J is TRBJ2-7; 9 nucleotides agree with TRBD2. From germline, CDR1 is DFQATT and CDR2 SNEGSKA (reference sequence). Losses at the gene ends were 3 bases for V and 3 bases for J; bases not matched to a gene: 9. The CDR3 sequence is 15 residues long.

V and J are TRBV18 and TRBJ2-5; a possible D gene is TRBD1 (6 bases). The CDR3 has 14 amino acids. The V and J ends lost 6 bases and 5 bases respectively, with 16 bases between them. Germline lookup yields CDR1 KGHSH and CDR2 LQKENI. The CDR3 reads CASSTGQRGETQYF. The DNA of the CDR3 is TGTGCCAGCTCCACAGGGCAAAGAGGGGAGACCCAGTACTTC. Full variable domain (remainder filled in from reference TRBV18 and TRBJ2-5): NAGVMQNPRHLVRRRGQEARLRCSPMKGHSHVYWYRQLPEEGLKFMVYLQKENIIDESGMPKERFSAEFPKEGPSILRIQQVVRGDSAAYFCASSTGQRGETQYFGPGTRLLVL.

This clonotype came up many times. The V and J genes are TRBV5-1 and TRBJ1-1; possible D gene TRBD1, 6 bases. The CDR3 sequence is 16 residues long. Trimming removed 4 bases from V and 0 bases from J, with 16 bases in between. The germline gives CDR1 SGHRS, CDR2 YFSETQ. CDR3 sequence (DNA): TGCGCCAGCAGCCCGCACGGGGGGGGCGTGAACACTGAAGCTTTCTTT. It encodes CASSPHGGGVNTEAFF.

At least ten counts were recorded for this clonotype. It may be a read error: a sequence one base away is much more abundant. The chain couples TRBV30 to TRBJ2-7; TRBD1 aligns across 7 bases. This CDR3 comprises 11 residues. Unmatched junction bases numbered 0, after V lost 5 bases and J lost 2 bases. The germline gives CDR1 GTSNPN, CDR2 SVGIG (reference sequence). CDR3 region: CAWGQAYEQYF. The CDR3, as DNA: TGTGCCTGGGGACAGGCCTACGAGCAGTACTTC.

This clonotype showed up many times. V is TRBV27 and J is TRBJ2-4; D perhaps matches TRBD2 (6 bases). The ends were cut back, 5 bases at V and 0 bases at J, with 8 bases in the middle. The CDR3 totals 14 residues. In germline, CDR1 is MNHEY, CDR2 SMNVEV (reference sequence). The CDR3 protein is CASSLSGAKNIQYF. CDR3 coding DNA: TGTGCCAGCAGTCTTAGCGGAGCCAAAAACATTCAGTACTTC.

This clonotype was detected many times. The gene calls are TRBV20-1 and TRBJ1-2; TRBD1 might be the D (6 bases). V lost 6 bases and J lost 4, with 18 bases in between. Per the germline V gene, CDR1 is DFQATT and CDR2 is SNEGSKA (reference sequence). CDR3 length: 14 amino acids. The CDR3 DNA follows: TGCAGTGCCAAACAGGGACCCTCCGTCTATGGCTACACCTTC. Protein: CSAKQGPSVYGYTF.

At least ten counts were recorded for this clonotype. This chain joins TRBV7-2 and TRBJ2-7, with TRBD2 matching over 12 bases. The CDR3 is 16 residues long. J lost 4 bases, V lost 5 bases, and 9 bases had no gene match. Germline V lookup: CDR1 SGHTA, CDR2 FQGNSA. CDR3 residues: CASSAGSGTSGYEQYF. The CDR3 region has the DNA TGTGCCAGCAGCGCGGGATCCGGGACTAGCGGGTACGAGCAGTACTTC.

This clonotype came up many times. J is TRBJ2-6 and V is TRBV19, with 7 bases lining up with TRBD1. V shed 3 bases and J 3 bases; nucleotides not matched to a gene: 2. The CDR3 has 15 residues. CDR1 and CDR2 (germline): LNHDA, SQIVND (reference sequence). In nucleotides, the CDR3 is TGTGCCAGTAGTATTACAGGGGTTGGGGCCAACGTCCTGACTTTC. Translation: CASSITGVGANVLTF.

The genes are TRBV6-2 or TRBV6-3 and TRBJ1-5, with D unresolved. The CDR3 runs 13 residues. CDR1 and CDR2 (germline): MNHEY, SVGEGT. The V end was cut by 7 bases, the J end by 1 base, with 8 bases between. As DNA, the CDR3 is TGTGCCAGCAAAATACACAGCAATCAGCCCCAGCATTTT. This sequence encodes CASKIHSNQPQHF.

This clonotype has at least ten counts. The chain couples TRBV12-3 or TRBV12-4 to TRBJ2-7; 16 bases align to TRBD2. The trim removed 6 bases at V and 6 bases at J, leaving 8 bases unmatched. CDR3 length: 16 amino acids. The DNA for the CDR3 is TGTGCCAGCAGCTGGGGACTAGCGGGAGGGCCAAGCGAGCAGTACTTC. As protein: CASSWGLAGGPSEQYF.

J is TRBJ2-2 and V is TRBV9, with D uncertain. This CDR3 has 15 residues. CDR1 and CDR2 (germline): SGDLS, YYNGEE. V was pared by 3 bases and J by 4 bases, with 13 bases between. CDR3 loop: CASSGRQVITGELFF. The CDR3 region has the DNA TGTGCCAGCAGCGGGCGACAAGTAATCACCGGGGAGCTGTTTTTT.

The V and J genes are TRBV28 and TRBJ1-6; no clear D gene. Deletions cut 5 bases from V and 5 bases from J, with 10 bases between. Germline lookup yields CDR1 MDHEN and CDR2 SYDVKM. CDR3 length: 14 residues. This CDR3 is CASSLRHNNSPLHF. DNA of the CDR3: TGTGCCAGCAGTCTCAGACACAATAATTCACCCCTCCACTTT.

In its sample, this clonotype was seen many times. The chain is built from TRBV4-1 and TRBJ2-7; 7 positions match TRBD1. The CDR3 totals 16 residues. Per the germline V gene, CDR1 is MGHRA and CDR2 is YSYEKL. The V segment lost 1 base and the J segment 0 bases; nucleotides outside the gene matches: 6. The chain's CDR3 is CASSQGPTGSSYEQYF. CDR3 bases: TGCGCCAGCAGCCAAGGACCGACAGGGAGCTCCTACGAGCAGTACTTC.

This clonotype was recorded at least ten times. The J gene is TRBJ2-7, the V gene TRBV7-2; D not certain. CDR3 size: 12 residues. Trimming shortened V by 2 bases and J by 6 bases, and 8 bases separated the two germline ends. CDR1 is SGHTA, CDR2 FQGNSA, per germline. The chain's CDR3 is CASSLSRFEQYF. As DNA, the CDR3 is TGTGCCAGCAGCTTATCTCGCTTCGAGCAGTACTTC.

The table lists this clonotype with many counts. The chain uses TRBV20-1 and TRBJ2-7; 11 nucleotides align to TRBD2. The CDR3 is made up of 15 amino acids. The ends lost 4 bases at V and 3 bases at J; junction bases unmatched: 8. Germline V lookup: CDR1 DFQATT, CDR2 SNEGSKA (reference sequence). The CDR3 is CSANPLAGGRYEQYF. CDR3 nucleotides: TGCAGTGCTAACCCGCTAGCGGGAGGACGCTACGAGCAGTACTTC.

This clonotype was recorded many times. The V call is TRBV7-8, the J call TRBJ1-3, with D unclear. V shed 1 base and J shed 3 bases, with 10 bases lying between them. This CDR3 contains 15 residues. The germline gives CDR1 SGHVS, CDR2 FQNEAQ. CDR3 residues: CASSLVGSGGNTIYF. CDR3 sequence (DNA): TGTGCCAGCAGCTTAGTTGGATCGGGTGGAAACACCATATATTTT.

The CDR3 is CASTGEVETQYF. The CDR3 DNA is TGTGCCAGCACGGGGGAGGTAGAGACCCAGTACTTC. The chain combines TRBV6-2 or TRBV6-3 with TRBJ2-5; maybe TRBD2 (6 bases). The germline gives CDR1 MNHEY, CDR2 SVGEGT. The CDR3 runs to 12 residues. With 7 bases removed from V and 4 bases from J, the gap between germline ends came to 10 bases.

This clonotype was seen at least ten times. V usage is TRBV5-1 and J usage is TRBJ2-7; 9 bases align to TRBD1. This CDR3 has 14 amino acids. Trimming cost V 4 bases and J 2 bases; bases outside gene matches: 4. Germline CDR1 reads SGHRS; CDR2 reads YFSETQ. The CDR3 is CASSQGQGTYEQYF. The CDR3 DNA is TGCGCCAGCAGCCAGGGACAGGGAACCTACGAGCAGTACTTC.

This clonotype was counted at least ten times. The V call is TRBV5-1, the J call TRBJ1-5; 7 bases fit TRBD1. The trim removed 0 bases at V and 3 bases at J, leaving 3 bases unmatched. The CDR3 totals 15 residues. Per germline, CDR1 SGHRS and CDR2 YFSETQ. CDR3 in DNA: TGCGCCAGCAGCTTGGAGACAGGGATCAATCAGCCCCAGCATTTT. Protein: CASSLETGINQPQHF.

This clonotype was counted at least ten times. The chain recombines TRBV15 with TRBJ1-1, with TRBD1 as a possible D gene (6 bases). CDR3 length: 14 amino acids. The V end lost 1 base, the J end lost 10 bases, and 16 bases lay between the germline ends. CDR1 is LNHNV and CDR2 is YYDKDF in the germline V gene (reference sequence). The CDR3: CATSRVLGGQGAFF. The DNA of the CDR3 is TGTGCCACCAGCAGAGTCCTAGGGGGGCAGGGAGCTTTCTTT.

This clonotype was detected ten times or more. J is TRBJ2-5 and V is TRBV5-1; 12 nucleotides align to TRBD2. J gave up 1 base and V 0 bases, and 7 bases lay outside the gene matches. CDR1 is SGHRS, CDR2 YFSETQ, per germline. The CDR3 contains 18 residues. CDR3 nucleotide sequence: TGCGCCAGCAGCTTGGCCGGGACTAGCGGGTTCCTCCAAGAGACCCAGTACTTC. It encodes CASSLAGTSGFLQETQYF. The full variable domain, completed using reference TRBV5-1 and TRBJ2-5, is KAGVTQTPRYLIKTRGQQVTLSCSPISGHRSVSWYQQTPGQGLQFLFEYFSETQRNKGNFPGRFSGRQFSNSRSEMNVSTLELGDSALYLCASSLAGTSGFLQETQYFGPGTRLLVL.

At least ten counts were recorded for this clonotype. The rearrangement joins TRBV2 to TRBJ1-2, with D unclear. This CDR3 contains 12 residues. V was trimmed by 1 base and J by 7 bases, leaving 7 bases between them. The germline gives CDR1 SNHLY, CDR2 FYNNEI. CDR3: CASSEGRSGYTF. The CDR3 DNA reads as TGTGCCAGCAGTGAAGGCAGATCTGGCTACACCTTC.

This clonotype has ten or more counts. The chain links TRBV7-8 to TRBJ2-2, with D maybe TRBD1 (6 bases). Germline values: CDR1 SGHVS, CDR2 FQNEAQ. V lost 9 bases, J lost 5 bases, and 10 bases lay in between. The length of the CDR3 is 12 residues. The CDR3 here is CASRTGTGELFF. The CDR3 region has the DNA TGTGCCAGTAGAACAGGGACCGGGGAGCTGTTTTTT.

This clonotype has at least ten counts. The CDR3 DNA reads as TGCAGTGCTTCCAACGACGAGCAGTACTTC. It is translated as CSASNDEQYF. The chain links TRBV20-1 to TRBJ2-7; D remains ambiguous. V was cut by 5 bases and J by 5 bases, with 7 bases left in between. Germline CDR1 DFQATT, CDR2 SNEGSKA (reference sequence). The CDR3 is made up of 10 amino acids.